This T cell receptor (beta chain) was identified in a study of blood T cells in healthy people across ages. On the study more broadly: About one barcoded beta molecule per two T cells came from capture by template switching. Study conclusions and caveats: Unsorted PBMCs blocked a conclusive comparison of naive and antigen-experienced cells.

The CDR3 loop spans 15 amino acids. Germline-derived CDR1 and CDR2 are SGHKS and YYEKEE (reference sequence). The V and J ends lost 4 bases and 4 bases, in that order; junction bases with no gene match: 10. Total RNA, at least 6 micrograms per sample, was extracted from PBMCs. A second PCR, run for about 7 to 11 cycles, used a sample-barcoded 5' primer plus a J-beta primer mix. A single record per CDR3 protein comes from TCRdb applying MiXCR to the 5' RACE reads. The sample shows 650,000 to 950,000 distinct CDR3 sequences, around 45% of them seen only once. This clonotype was found a few times. Its specificity is not known.

V is TRBV5-5 and J is TRBJ1-2, with 7 nucleotides matching TRBD1. This TCR came from a man in his sixties in good health. The source material was blood. The CDR3 loop reads CASSTYMGQTYGYTF. The CDR3 DNA follows: TGTGCCAGCAGCACCTACATGGGACAGACCTATGGCTACACCTTC.